This TCR delta chain was identified during a study of gamma delta lymphoproliferative disorders and STAT genes. The receptor sequences were amplified from genomic DNA of peripheral blood mononuclear cells. This clone was counted between two and nine times. Since a much larger clone is just one base distant, this may be a read error. Other DNA sequences in the sample encode the same CDR3. CDR1 is GEAIGNYY, CDR2 EKD, per germline. The CDR3 extends over 19 amino acids. TCRdb called clones from the multiplex PCR reads again using CATT. This sample has roughly 750 delta-chain clones, with about 1.7% found just once.

The chain is built from TRDV2 and TRDJ3; 13 nucleotides align to TRDD3. Sequencing input: blood. This receptor was taken from a human donor in good health. CDR3 loop: CACDILLGDTSRDTRQMFF. The DNA of the CDR3 is TGTGCCTGCGACATATTACTGGGGGATACGTCCAGGGACACCCGACAGATGTTTTTC.